This entry lists 20 T cell receptor beta chains sequenced from one sample in a study of cytomegalovirus exposure and HLA in healthy donors. PCR amplification relied on 60 Vbeta primers (plus 13 Jbeta primers). Sequencing was performed with immunoSEQ multiplex PCR; in TCRdb, only in-frame clones are kept and a portion is missing. The data show about 170,000 clones, 73% seen once. Material: PBMCs. The source is a woman under 30 in good health and CMV-seropositive.

The chain joins TRBV4-2 to TRBJ1-1; D is unresolved. Trimming took 0 bases from V and 4 from J, leaving 6 bases between them. The CDR3 runs 13 residues. Germline V lookup: CDR1 LGHNA, CDR2 YNFKEQ. In nucleotides, the CDR3 is TGTGCCAGCAGCCAAGATCCGGGCACTGAAGCTTTCTTT. This translates into CASSQDPGTEAFF.

The chain has TRBV5-1 and TRBJ1-2, with 8 nucleotides matching TRBD1. This CDR3 region has 14 residues. CDR1 is SGHRS and CDR2 is YFSETQ in the germline V gene. V shed 4 bases and J 1 base; nucleotides not matched to a gene: 3. The CDR3 here is CASSPDRVNYGYTF. The CDR3 nucleotides are TGCGCCAGCAGCCCGGACAGGGTTAACTATGGCTACACCTTC.

The chain couples TRBV5-4 to TRBJ1-2, with D hard to call. Per the germline V gene, CDR1 is SGHNT and CDR2 is YYREEE (reference sequence). This CDR3 is built from 13 residues. V lost 3 bases to trimming and J lost 5 bases, with 11 bases between them. Written as DNA, the CDR3 is TGTGCCAGCAGCTCCTCGGGAGAGTATGGCTACACCTTC. As protein: CASSSSGEYGYTF. Supplemented by reference TRBV5-4 and TRBJ1-2, the full variable domain reads ETGVTQSPTHLIKTRGQQVTLRCSSQSGHNTVSWYQQALGQGPQFIFQYYREEENGRGNFPPRFSGLQFPNYSSELNVNALELDDSALYLCASSSSGEYGYTFGSGTRLTVV.

The chain is built from TRBV6-5 and TRBJ1-2, with D perhaps matching TRBD1 (5 bases). Trimming took off 7 bases at V and 4 bases at J, with 16 bases between the two ends. CDR1 MNHEY and CDR2 SVGAGI come from the germline V gene. CDR3 length: 14 amino acids. CDR3 region: CASTPAGGSYGYTF. CDR3 sequence (DNA): TGTGCCAGCACCCCCGCCGGGGGAAGCTATGGCTACACCTTC.

The V call is TRBV6-1, the J call TRBJ2-7; 8 positions match TRBD1. The CDR3 is 14 residues long. In germline, CDR1 is MNHNS, CDR2 SASEGT. The junction had 11 bases not matched to a gene; V was cut back by 10 bases and J by 3 bases. The CDR3 loop reads CATQSDRGYYEQYF. CDR3 bases: TGTGCCACCCAATCCGACAGGGGATACTACGAGCAGTACTTC.

This clone was observed a handful of times. This sequence joins TRBV7-3 and TRBJ2-3, with 9 bases identical to TRBD2. The germline V gene encodes CDR1 SGHTA and CDR2 FQGTGA. The junction had 4 bases not matched to a gene; V was cut back by 1 base and J by 5 bases. The CDR3 spans 15 residues. Written as DNA, the CDR3 is TGTGCCAGCAGCTTAAGCGGGGGGGCTGGAGATACGCAGTATTTT. Protein sequence: CASSLSGGAGDTQYF. The full variable domain, its missing parts supplied by reference TRBV7-3 and TRBJ2-3, is GAGVSQTPSNKVTEKGKYVELRCDPISGHTALYWYRQSLGQGPEFLIYFQGTGAADDSGLPNDRFFAVRPEGSVSTLKIQRTERGDSAVYLCASSLSGGAGDTQYFGPGTRLTVL.

In this sample, this clone turned up a few times. The chain employs TRBV9 and TRBJ2-3; D gene unclear. The CDR3 has 13 amino acids. From germline, CDR1 is SGDLS and CDR2 YYNGEE. The V end lost 0 bases, the J end lost 2 bases, and 4 bases lay between the germline ends. Here the CDR3 reads CASSVELTDTQYF. Here the CDR3 DNA reads TGTGCCAGCAGCGTAGAACTCACAGATACGCAGTATTTT.

This chain links TRBV6-5 with TRBJ1-1, with a tentative D call TRBD1 (6 bases). Trimming stripped 3 bases from V and 4 bases from J, with 15 bases between. CDR1 is MNHEY and CDR2 is SVGAGI in the germline V gene. This CDR3 spans 15 amino acids. CDR3 in DNA: TGTGCCAGCAGTTATGCAGGGGTTTATGGCACTGAAGCTTTCTTT. Its protein is CASSYAGVYGTEAFF.

This chain joins TRBV9 and TRBJ2-3; 13 bases are shared with TRBD2. This CDR3 has 16 residues. Germline loops: CDR1 SGDLS, CDR2 YYNGEE. With 2 bases clipped from V and 5 bases from J, the junction kept 5 bases outside the gene matches. The DNA of the CDR3 is TGTGCCAGCAGCGTCACTAGCGGGGGGGCAGGAGATACGCAGTATTTT. Translated, it gives CASSVTSGGAGDTQYF.

This clone was counted between two and nine times. J is TRBJ2-5 and V is TRBV28; TRBD1 is a possible D gene (6 bases). The CDR3 extends over 13 amino acids. The V gene's germline CDR1 is MDHEN and CDR2 SYDVKM. Trimming shortened V by 6 bases and J by 4 bases, and 12 bases separated the two germline ends. The CDR3 loop is CASRRGWAETQYF. The CDR3 coding sequence is TGTGCCAGCAGGAGGGGGTGGGCAGAGACCCAGTACTTC.

This clone appeared a single time. The V gene is TRBV5-4, the J gene TRBJ2-5; 9 bases are a match to TRBD2. J was trimmed by 3 bases and V by 5 bases; bases with no gene match: 11. The CDR3 loop spans 16 amino acids. Germline loops: CDR1 SGHNT, CDR2 YYREEE (reference sequence). CDR3 in DNA: TGTGCCAGCAGTCGCCTGGTGGGCGGGGGGGAAGAGACCCAGTACTTC. Translation: CASSRLVGGGEETQYF.

The chain uses TRBV28 and TRBJ2-3; D call uncertain. V was pared by 2 bases and J by 3 bases, with 9 bases between. The CDR3 has 14 amino acids. CDR1 and CDR2 from the germline V gene are MDHEN and SYDVKM. The CDR3 here is CASSLETPTDTQYF. CDR3 nucleotides: TGTGCCAGCAGTTTAGAGACACCGACAGATACGCAGTATTTT.

The chain carries TRBV28 and TRBJ1-4, with D maybe TRBD1 (5 bases). The CDR3 totals 16 residues. The ends were cut back, 2 bases at V and 2 bases at J, with 12 bases in the middle. Germline CDR1 reads MDHEN; CDR2 reads SYDVKM. CDR3: CASSLRGRGTNEKLFF. The DNA for the CDR3 is TGTGCCAGCAGTTTAAGGGGACGGGGGACTAATGAAAAACTGTTTTTT.

This chain connects TRBV4-1 to TRBJ2-3; 11 positions match TRBD1. J lost 4 bases, V lost 3 bases, and 6 bases had no gene match. CDR1 MGHRA and CDR2 YSYEKL come from the germline V gene. The CDR3 has 16 residues. The CDR3 nucleotides are TGCGCCAGCAGCCATCTTCGGACAGGGGGCGCAGATACGCAGTATTTT. Its protein is CASSHLRTGGADTQYF.

This clone was counted only a few times. CDR3 coding DNA: TGTGCCTGGAGTGAAGGGGGTCAAGAGACCCAGTACTTC. This sequence encodes CAWSEGGQETQYF. V usage is TRBV30 and J usage is TRBJ2-5; TRBD1 might be the D (6 bases). V lost 1 base and J 2 bases, leaving 8 bases between the germline ends. This CDR3 is built from 13 residues. Germline CDR1 GTSNPN, CDR2 SVGIG (reference sequence).

This clone occurred once. Germline is not matched at one junction end, which may reflect a read error. The genes are TRBV11-2 and TRBJ2-7, with 9 bases matching TRBD1. The CDR3 loop spans 15 amino acids. Per the germline V gene, CDR1 is SGHAT and CDR2 is FQNNGV. As DNA, the CDR3 is TGTGCCAACAGCTTAGATCCCGGGACAGGGTACGAGCAGTACTTC. Its protein product is CANSLDPGTGYEQYF.

The chain employs TRBV10-3 and TRBJ2-3, with 9 bases fitting TRBD1. The CDR3 totals 15 residues. Germline values: CDR1 ENHRY, CDR2 SYGVKD. Trimming took 6 bases from V and 1 from J; bases not matched to a gene: 5. The CDR3 is CAISGDREGTDTQYF. The CDR3 nucleotides read TGTGCCATCAGCGGGGACAGGGAAGGCACAGATACGCAGTATTTT.

V gene TRBV7-2 combines with J gene TRBJ1-3; D uncertain. The CDR3 length is 14 residues. Trimming left V 5 bases short and J 8 bases short, with 16 bases between. Germline CDR1 is SGHTA and CDR2 is FQGNSA. The CDR3 here is CASSPAKRYDTIYF. CDR3 coding DNA: TGTGCCAGCAGCCCAGCCAAGCGGTATGACACCATATATTTT.

The genes are TRBV9 and TRBJ2-3; 8 bases fit TRBD2. The germline V gene encodes CDR1 SGDLS and CDR2 YYNGEE. V was clipped by 1 base and J by 6 bases; unmatched bases: 13. The CDR3 spans 17 residues. The CDR3 reads CASSVQRSGGAGDTQYF. DNA of the CDR3: TGTGCCAGCAGCGTACAGCGTTCCGGGGGGGCTGGCGATACGCAGTATTTT.

The chain links TRBV11-2 to TRBJ1-1; 9 nucleotides match TRBD1. Germline CDR1 reads SGHAT; CDR2 reads FQNNGV. The CDR3 sequence is 15 residues long. J lost 7 bases, V lost 5 bases, and 11 bases had no gene match. The CDR3 here is CASSTPYRGRNEAFF. CDR3 DNA: TGTGCCAGCAGCACACCCTACAGGGGGCGAAATGAAGCTTTCTTT. Full variable domain (remainder filled in from reference TRBV11-2 and TRBJ1-1): EAGVAQSPRYKIIEKRQSVAFWCNPISGHATLYWYQQILGQGPKLLIQFQNNGVVDDSQLPKDRFSAERLKGVDSTLKIQPAKLEDSAVYLCASSTPYRGRNEAFFGQGTRLTVV.